These T cell receptor beta chains were read from a single sample in a study of blood T cell repertoires in COVID-19. Method: immunoSEQ multiplex PCR; TCRdb's copy keeps in-frame clones and lacks some. The table records some 130,000 clones, approximately 83% of them present only once. Material: peripheral blood. Receptor source: a woman in her fifties or sixties who had recovered from COVID-19. Each CDR3 is given with its conserved first and last residue. The D gene is left open where the match is weak. A clone size is listed for some rows: how often the clone was seen (once, few, many), or a class if it is expanded.

CDR3: CASSPLAGVISDAQYF; DNA: TGCGCCAGCAGCCCATTAGCGGGGGTCATATCAGATGCGCAGTATTTT; size: -; D: TRBD2; V: TRBV5-1; J: TRBJ2-3
CDR3: CSVEDRRNTEAFF; DNA: TGCAGCGTTGAGGACAGGCGGAACACTGAAGCTTTCTTT; size: -; D: TRBD1; V: TRBV29-1; J: TRBJ1-1
CDR3: CASSGAGTGELFF; DNA: TGCGCCAGCAGCGGCGCAGGGACCGGGGAGCTGTTTTTT; size: -; D: -; V: TRBV5-1; J: TRBJ2-2
CDR3: CSAGGGRSDEQFF; DNA: TGCAGCGCCGGCGGCGGGAGGTCGGATGAGCAGTTCTTC; size: -; D: TRBD2; V: TRBV29-1; J: TRBJ2-1
CDR3: CASSTGTGDPYEQYF; DNA: TGTGCCAGCAGTACCGGGACAGGGGACCCCTACGAGCAGTACTTC; size: -; D: TRBD1; V: TRBV6-2/TRBV6-3; J: TRBJ2-7
CDR3: CASSLSSRDTQYF; DNA: TGTGCCAGCAGCTTATCTAGCAGGGATACGCAGTATTTT; size: -; D: -; V: TRBV11-3; J: TRBJ2-3
CDR3: CASRKIGTGDIAGELFF; DNA: TGTGCCAGCAGAAAAATCGGGACAGGGGATATCGCCGGGGAGCTGTTTTTT; size: -; D: TRBD1; V: TRBV7-9; J: TRBJ2-2
CDR3: CASSEMVYSNQPQHF; DNA: TGTGCCAGTAGTGAGATGGTGTATAGCAATCAGCCCCAGCATTTT; size: -; D: -; V: TRBV19; J: TRBJ1-5
CDR3: CASSQVGGTVNSPLHF; DNA: TGTGCCAGCAGCCAAGTTGGGGGGACAGTCAATTCACCCCTCCACTTT; size: -; D: TRBD1; V: TRBV4-2; J: TRBJ1-6
CDR3: CASSYSSAHEQYF; DNA: TGTGCCAGCAGTTACTCGAGTGCGCACGAGCAGTACTTC; size: -; D: -; V: TRBV6-5; J: TRBJ2-7
CDR3: CASSKGTRRTIPPPYEQYF; DNA: TGTGCCAGTAGTAAAGGGACTCGAAGAACCATTCCGCCCCCCTACGAGCAGTACTTC; size: -; D: -; V: TRBV19; J: TRBJ2-7
CDR3: CASSEPGNSNTEAFF; DNA: TGCGCCAGCAGTGAGCCCGGTAATTCGAACACTGAAGCTTTCTTT; size: -; D: -; V: TRBV10-2; J: TRBJ1-1
CDR3: CASSSFGQGNTIYF; DNA: TGTGCCAGTAGTTCCTTCGGACAGGGAAACACCATATATTTT; size: -; D: -; V: TRBV19; J: TRBJ1-3
CDR3: CASSLGWVTDEKLFF; DNA: TGTGCCAGCAGCTTAGGGTGGGTGACAGATGAAAAACTGTTTTTT; size: -; D: -; V: TRBV7-8; J: TRBJ1-4
CDR3: CASRASGTGETQYF; DNA: TGTGCCAGCAGGGCTTCCGGAACCGGGGAGACCCAGTACTTC; size: once; D: -; V: TRBV6-5; J: TRBJ2-5
CDR3: CASSPTGGTDTQYF; DNA: TGTGCCAGCAGCCCGACAGGGGGCACAGATACGCAGTATTTT; size: -; D: TRBD1; V: TRBV5-6; J: TRBJ2-3
CDR3: CASSLSPGQGVWYTF; DNA: TGCGCCAGCAGCTTAAGTCCCGGACAGGGGGTGTGGTACACCTTC; size: -; D: TRBD1; V: TRBV5-1; J: TRBJ1-2
CDR3: CASIPGNGYGYTF; DNA: TGTGCCAGCATTCCCGGGAATGGCTATGGCTACACCTTC; size: -; D: -; V: TRBV5-4; J: TRBJ1-2
CDR3: CASSLGPAGGYGYTF; DNA: TGTGCCAGCAGCCTGGGACCAGCCGGGGGCTATGGCTACACCTTC; size: -; D: -; V: TRBV13; J: TRBJ1-2
CDR3: CASSLEASGGRIPTDTQYF; DNA: TGTGCCAGCAGCTTGGAGGCTAGCGGGGGGCGAATACCCACAGATACGCAGTATTTT; size: -; D: TRBD2; V: TRBV5-5; J: TRBJ2-3
CDR3: CASSMGRPVGGNTIYF; DNA: TGTGCCAGTAGTATGGGGAGGCCAGTGGGAGGAAACACCATATATTTT; size: -; D: -; V: TRBV19; J: TRBJ1-3
CDR3: CASSKTVNTEAFF; DNA: TGTGCCAGCAGTAAGACAGTGAACACTGAAGCTTTCTTT; size: -; D: -; V: TRBV6-5; J: TRBJ1-1